The text below deals with one T cell receptor (beta chain). Its antigen is unknown. It has no much larger one-base neighbor in the sample; base qualities were not kept. The data are from a study of shared T cell receptors in the human thymus (dated by TCRdb to the early 2020s). Background on the whole study: The study examined how self-reactive, shared T-cell receptor alpha chains are generated in the human thymus.

Library prep was done by the immunoSEQ multiplex PCR assay. In TCRdb, the immuneACCESS table is reduced to in-frame sequences with V and J assigned. These tables do not hold every clone; where another copy was compared, an unresolved V gene accounts for under half, and the others remain unexplained. Present in this sample are under 450,000 clones, roughly 94% of which were seen just once. Approximately 0.02% of the sample comes from the top ten. Looking up the germline V gene yields CDR1 SGHDN and CDR2 FVKESK. At the junction V is shortened by 4 bases and J by 4 bases, with 16 bases in between. Reading from cysteine to phenylalanine, the CDR3 counts 15 amino acids. The entry retains the CDR3 DNA only, 45 bases that are in frame from base 1.

The TCR originated in a human donor. The receptor chain draws on TRBV14 and TRBJ1-1; no confident D gene assignment can be made. The sample comprised thymocytes. The CDR3: CASSLGLKRGTEAFF. The bases read TGTGCCAGCAGCCTCGGACTTAAGCGGGGCACTGAAGCTTTCTTT.